One T cell receptor beta chain is described in this entry. What it binds is unknown. V was pared by 4 bases and J by 6 bases, with 16 bases between. This CDR3 spans 14 amino acids. CDR1 is SGHTS and CDR2 is YDEGEE in the germline V gene. The data stem from a study of T cells in localized non-small cell lung cancer. General study results and limits: Measurement of T cell clonality placed uninvolved adjacent lung highest, above the level in tumor.

Here immunoSEQ multiplex PCR was the method, and the copy in TCRdb shows in-frame clones only, minus some. This sample has roughly 26,000 clones; about 84% occur once, and the top ten carry more than 9%. The specimen was peripheral blood, collected before any cancer treatment. This clonotype was obtained from a man between 35 and 75 years old with stage III squamous cell lung carcinoma. The chain carries TRBV5-8 and TRBJ1-1; possible D gene TRBD1, 6 bases. CDR3 DNA sequence: TGTGCCAGCAGCGCTTTCCCCGGGGGCGCTGAAGCTTTCTTT. It yields the protein CASSAFPGGAEAFF.